One and the same sample provided the 32 T cell receptor beta chains below, sequenced in a study of monozygotic twins with inflammatory bowel disease. With the 5' RACE reads reprocessed, TCRdb shows one record per CDR3 protein and no DNA. This sample's clone table lists about 380,000 distinct CDR3 sequences. Sequencing used blood. The receptors derive from a human donor with ulcerative colitis or Crohn's disease, or a healthy co-twin of an affected twin (not recorded which).

The chain combines TRBV19 with TRBJ2-1; TCRdb designates TRBD2, a call that cannot be tested without DNA. Germline V gene sequence: CDR1 LNHDA, CDR2 SQIVND (reference sequence). CDR3 length: 14 residues. The CDR3 protein is CASSWGLAVDEQFF.

The gene calls are TRBV9 and TRBJ1-6. Per the germline V gene, CDR1 is SGDLS and CDR2 is YYNGEE. The CDR3 contains 15 residues. The CDR3: CASSVDWGAGSPLHF.

V usage is TRBV9 and J usage is TRBJ2-1; TCRdb's assignment of TRBD1 cannot be checked, as there is no DNA. The CDR3 has 15 amino acids. CDR1 is SGDLS, CDR2 YYNGEE, per germline. The CDR3 is CASSVEQGIYNEQFF.

This sequence joins TRBV12-3 or TRBV12-4 and TRBJ2-3; no DNA is available, so the TRBD1 call from TCRdb remains unchecked. This CDR3 has 15 residues. The CDR3 is CASSFRAGSTDTQYF.

The V gene is TRBV5-1, the J gene TRBJ2-7; the TCRdb D gene call, TRBD2, has no DNA to confirm it. Germline CDR1 reads SGHRS; CDR2 reads YFSETQ. The CDR3 has 16 amino acids. CDR3 amino acids: CASSLPGTSGGYEQYF.

J is TRBJ2-7 and V is TRBV19; without DNA, the TCRdb call of TRBD2 cannot be checked. Germline CDR1 reads LNHDA; CDR2 reads SQIVND (reference sequence). The CDR3 extends over 15 amino acids. The CDR3 here is CASKSMGVPSYEQYF.

CDR3 protein: CASSLAPGGGTEAFF. The chain employs TRBV7-2 and TRBJ1-1; the D gene TCRdb calls, TRBD1, cannot be checked with no DNA. The CDR3 is 15 residues long. Germline values: CDR1 SGHTA, CDR2 FQGNSA.

V is TRBV7-9 and J is TRBJ1-2. CDR1 and CDR2 from the germline V gene are SEHNR and FQNEAQ (reference sequence). The CDR3 spans 15 residues. This chain's CDR3 is CASSESAGIDYGYTF. Full variable domain (remainder filled in from reference TRBV7-9 and TRBJ1-2): DTGVSQNPRHKITKRGQNVTFRCDPISEHNRLYWYRQTLGQGPEFLTYFQNEAQLEKSRLLSDRFSAERPKGSFSTLEIQRTEQGDSAMYLCASSESAGIDYGYTFGSGTRLTVV.

This rearrangement joins TRBV5-1 to TRBJ2-5; as DNA is missing, the TRBD2 call by TCRdb cannot be tested. Germline V gene sequence: CDR1 SGHRS, CDR2 YFSETQ. The CDR3 runs 14 residues. CDR3 residues: CASSFGPRQETQYF. Combining the CDR3 with reference TRBV5-1 and TRBJ2-5 gives the whole variable domain KAGVTQTPRYLIKTRGQQVTLSCSPISGHRSVSWYQQTPGQGLQFLFEYFSETQRNKGNFPGRFSGRQFSNSRSEMNVSTLELGDSALYLCASSFGPRQETQYFGPGTRLLVL.

This sequence joins TRBV6-5 and TRBJ2-5. Germline CDR1 MNHEY, CDR2 SVGAGI. The length of the CDR3 is 12 residues. CDR3 sequence: CASSYSEETQYF.

CDR3 region: CSAPQTSGAKTQYF. The chain uses TRBV20-1 and TRBJ2-5; TCRdb picks TRBD2, but there is no DNA to check that call. This CDR3 has 14 amino acids. Germline CDR1 is DFQATT and CDR2 is SNEGSKA (reference sequence).

The CDR3 reads CASSEAIQGHPNTGELFF. The chain employs TRBV6-1 and TRBJ2-2; the TCRdb D gene call, TRBD1, has no DNA to confirm it. The CDR3 runs to 18 residues. Germline assignment: CDR1 MNHNS and CDR2 SASEGT.

V gene TRBV11-1 combines with J gene TRBJ1-6; as DNA is missing, the TRBD1 call by TCRdb cannot be tested. CDR3 length equals 15 residues. Germline values: CDR1 SGHAT, CDR2 FQDESV (reference sequence). The CDR3 is CASSSPRGVNSPLHF.

The chain carries TRBV20-1 and TRBJ1-5. The CDR3 consists of 13 residues. From germline, CDR1 is DFQATT and CDR2 SNEGSKA (reference sequence). CDR3 amino acids: CSALRDSNQPQHF.

This chain links TRBV4-2 with TRBJ2-3; TCRdb selects TRBD1, and the lack of DNA leaves this call unchecked. Germline assignment: CDR1 LGHNA and CDR2 YNFKEQ. This CDR3 is built from 15 residues. This CDR3 is CASSQGGTTTDTQYF.

The rearrangement uses TRBV11-2 and TRBJ2-3; TCRdb lists TRBD1, though no DNA is available to test this call. The V gene's germline CDR1 is SGHAT and CDR2 FQNNGV. This CDR3 spans 18 amino acids. The CDR3 region is CASSFRPGTYASTDTQYF.

The genes are TRBV5-1 and TRBJ2-3; absent DNA, TCRdb's TRBD1 call cannot be checked. This CDR3 contains 11 residues. Looked up from germline, CDR1 is SGHRS and CDR2 is YFSETQ. CDR3 protein: CASSSGQGRYF.

V is TRBV25-1 and J is TRBJ2-1; TCRdb outputs TRBD2, but without DNA this stays unchecked. This CDR3 is built from 15 residues. Per germline, CDR1 MGHDK and CDR2 SYGVNS. CDR3 amino acids: CASSKGLASYNEQFF.

This chain joins TRBV27 and TRBJ2-2. Per the germline V gene, CDR1 is MNHEY and CDR2 is SMNVEV (reference sequence). The CDR3 runs to 12 residues. CDR3: CASSLIGGDLFF.

V and J are TRBV7-6 and TRBJ1-2; TCRdb's assignment of TRBD1 cannot be checked, as there is no DNA. This CDR3 is 16 amino acids long. Germline lookup yields CDR1 SGHVS and CDR2 FNYEAQ. This CDR3 is CASSLLPTGEVYGYTF.

The chain is built from TRBV13 and TRBJ2-3; there is no DNA to check the TCRdb D call of TRBD2. This CDR3 comprises 15 residues. Germline assignment: CDR1 PRHDT and CDR2 FYEKMQ (reference sequence). This CDR3 reads CASSPREGWTDTQYF.

The gene calls are TRBV20-1 and TRBJ2-1; absent DNA, TCRdb's TRBD1 call cannot be checked. This CDR3 contains 13 residues. From germline, CDR1 is DFQATT and CDR2 SNEGSKA (reference sequence). The CDR3 protein is CSHRDRGYNEQFF.

The V call is TRBV2, the J call TRBJ2-7; TCRdb's D call, TRBD1, is unchecked because there is no DNA. Germline V CDR1 and CDR2: SNHLY, FYNNEI. This CDR3 region has 15 residues. The chain's CDR3 is CASSEGRGRIYEQYF. The full variable domain, with the rest looked up from reference TRBV2 and TRBJ2-7, is EPEVTQTPSHQVTQMGQEVILRCVPISNHLYFYWYRQILGQKVEFLVSFYNNEISEKSEIFDDQFSVERPDGSNFTLKIRSTKLEDSAMYFCASSEGRGRIYEQYFGPGTRLTVT.

The V call is TRBV6-1, the J call TRBJ1-6. Germline-derived CDR1 and CDR2 are MNHNS and SASEGT. The CDR3 is 15 residues long. CDR3 sequence: CASGDLREYNSPLHF.

The rearrangement links TRBV3-1 to TRBJ2-5; TCRdb lists TRBD1, though no DNA is available to test this call. Germline lookup yields CDR1 LGHDT and CDR2 YNNKEL (reference sequence). The CDR3 runs 13 residues. CDR3 residues: CASRYRGEETQYF.

This chain uses TRBV13 with TRBJ2-7; TCRdb picks TRBD1, but there is no DNA to check that call. CDR3 length equals 16 residues. The germline V gene has CDR1 PRHDT and CDR2 FYEKMQ (reference sequence). The CDR3 loop reads CASSPGPGQGAYEQYF. Combining the CDR3 with reference TRBV13 and TRBJ2-7 gives the whole variable domain AAGVIQSPRHLIKEKRETATLKCYPIPRHDTVYWYQQGPGQDPQFLISFYEKMQSDKGSIPDRFSAQQFSDYHSELNMSSLELGDSALYFCASSPGPGQGAYEQYFGPGTRLTVT.

This sequence joins TRBV5-1 and TRBJ2-1; TCRdb proposes TRBD1, but this gene call is untestable without DNA. The V gene's germline CDR1 is SGHRS and CDR2 YFSETQ. The CDR3 loop spans 17 amino acids. This CDR3 is CASSLASGQGFGNEQFF.

The chain joins TRBV7-2 to TRBJ1-2. The CDR3 contains 15 residues. The germline CDR1 and CDR2 sequences are SGHTA and FQGNSA. CDR3 region: CASSLGVAPNYGYTF.

V is TRBV2 and J is TRBJ2-2; as DNA is missing, the TRBD1 call by TCRdb cannot be tested. This CDR3 contains 16 residues. Germline lookup yields CDR1 SNHLY and CDR2 FYNNEI. CDR3: CASSGQITLVTGELFF. Full variable domain (outside the CDR3, taken from reference TRBV2 and TRBJ2-2): EPEVTQTPSHQVTQMGQEVILRCVPISNHLYFYWYRQILGQKVEFLVSFYNNEISEKSEIFDDQFSVERPDGSNFTLKIRSTKLEDSAMYFCASSGQITLVTGELFFGEGSRLTVL.

The CDR3 sequence is CASSLRTAMNTEAFF. The V call is TRBV7-2, the J call TRBJ1-1. The CDR3 loop spans 15 amino acids. CDR1 and CDR2 (germline): SGHTA, FQGNSA.

CDR3 loop: CAWSVRGAVNTGELFF. The chain uses TRBV30 and TRBJ2-2; without DNA, the TCRdb call of TRBD1 cannot be checked. This CDR3 has 16 residues. Germline CDR1 and CDR2: GTSNPN and SVGIG (reference sequence).

V gene TRBV3-1 combines with J gene TRBJ2-5; the D call of TRBD2 rests on TCRdb alone, since no DNA is present to check it. The CDR3 extends over 18 amino acids. Germline CDR1 and CDR2: LGHDT and YNNKEL (reference sequence). The CDR3 loop is CASSQGGGADSGGETQYF.